The clone carrying this TCR beta chain qualifies as medium-sized (0.01 to 0.1%). Its antigen remains unidentified. TCRdb fed the 5' RACE reads into MiXCR, producing one record per CDR3 protein. The sample lists around 11,000 distinct CDR3 sequences, around a quarter occurring once. The CDR3 loop spans 15 amino acids. The germline V gene encodes CDR1 SGHAT and CDR2 FQNNGV. Trimming stripped 1 base from V and 6 bases from J, with 15 bases between. Study results and limitations: The TCR gene usage of tumor memory CD4+ T cells clustered together with blood and lymph node memory CD4+ cells and with lymph node naive CD4+ cells.

Tregs were sorted as CD4+CD25+CD127-/low cells. The rearrangement uses TRBV11-2 and TRBJ1-1; TRBD1 might be the D (5 bases). This TCR derives from a female donor with breast cancer. Sequenced input: Tregs sorted from a lymph node. The CDR3 coding sequence is TGTGCCAGCAGCTTAGGTCCTGCTCTGGGGCCTGAAGCTTTCTTT. Protein: CASSLGPALGPEAFF.